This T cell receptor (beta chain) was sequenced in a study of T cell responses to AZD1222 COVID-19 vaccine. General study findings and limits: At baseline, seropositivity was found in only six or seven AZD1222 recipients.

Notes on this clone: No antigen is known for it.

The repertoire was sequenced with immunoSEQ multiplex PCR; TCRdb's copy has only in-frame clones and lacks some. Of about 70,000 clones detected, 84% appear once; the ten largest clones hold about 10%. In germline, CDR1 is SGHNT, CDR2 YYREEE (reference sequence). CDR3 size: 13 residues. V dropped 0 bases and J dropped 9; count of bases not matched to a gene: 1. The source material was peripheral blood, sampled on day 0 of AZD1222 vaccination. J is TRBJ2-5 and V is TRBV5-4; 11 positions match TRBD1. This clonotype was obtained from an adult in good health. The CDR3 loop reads CASSLAGQGAQYF. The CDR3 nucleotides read TGTGCCAGCAGCTTGGCGGGACAGGGGGCCCAGTACTTC.